One sample yielded the 29 T cell receptor beta chains listed below, sequenced in a study of glioma-infiltrating T cells. TCR alpha and beta CDR3 regions were amplified from RNA using iRepertoire nested multiplex PCR. MiXCR, applied by TCRdb to the multiplex PCR reads, yields one record per CDR3 protein. The table records about 180,000 distinct CDR3 sequences, roughly two fifths of them present only once. Sequencing was performed on glioma tissue, nonneoplastic brain tissue, or PBMCs (not recorded which). Receptors were obtained from a human donor with low-grade glioma or glioblastoma, undergoing nonglioma brain surgery, or in good health (not recorded which).

Regarding this clonotype: This clone may be a read error of a much larger clone one base away. The CDR3 reads CARSQENAGRSLHF. As DNA, the CDR3 is TGCGCCAGGAGCCAAGAAAACGCAGGTCGATCCCTCCACTTT. This chain uses TRBV4-1 with TRBJ1-6; D remains ambiguous. The germline V gene encodes CDR1 MGHRA and CDR2 YSYEKL. The CDR3 extends over 14 amino acids.

Comment on this clonotype: A much larger clonotype is one base distant, so this may be a read error. The chain employs TRBV4-1 and TRBJ2-7, with D unresolved. This CDR3 has 15 amino acids. Deletions cut 1 base from V and 3 bases from J, with 13 bases between. Germline CDR1 and CDR2: MGHRA and YSYEKL. CDR3 amino acids: CASSQGAIEYYEQYF. CDR3 DNA sequence: TGCGCCAGCAGCCAAGGGGCTATCGAATACTACGAGCAGTACTTC.

There are many counts of this clonotype. The gene calls are TRBV28 and TRBJ1-2; the match to TRBD1 covers 8 bases. Germline V CDR1 and CDR2: MDHEN, SYDVKM. The trim removed 3 bases at V and 4 bases at J, leaving 4 bases unmatched. This CDR3 comprises 14 residues. The CDR3 protein is CASSLTGDGYGYTF. In DNA form, the CDR3 reads TGTGCCAGCAGTTTGACAGGGGACGGCTATGGCTACACCTTC.

For this clonotype: This may arise from a read error, as a much more abundant clone is one base away. The rearrangement links TRBV19 to TRBJ1-1, with D maybe TRBD1 (5 bases). Trimming stripped 8 bases from V and 1 base from J, with 11 bases between. This CDR3 is built from 13 residues. From germline, CDR1 is LNHDA and CDR2 SQIVND (reference sequence). The CDR3: CASQTVTNTEAFF. The CDR3 DNA sequence: TGTGCCAGTCAGACAGTAACGAACACTGAAGCTTTCTTT.

In regard to this clonotype: A clone one base away is much larger, so this may be a read error. This sequence joins TRBV2 and TRBJ2-7; D gene unclear. Trimming stripped 3 bases from V and 6 bases from J, with 15 bases between. Per germline, CDR1 SNHLY and CDR2 FYNNEI. The CDR3 totals 14 residues. The CDR3 here is CASSEKGFFFEQYF. CDR3 coding DNA: TGTGCCAGCAGTGAGAAAGGGTTCTTTTTCGAGCAGTACTTC.

Regarding this clonotype: A single base separates this from a much larger clone, so it may be a read error. This sequence joins TRBV20-1 and TRBJ2-3; 14 bases fit TRBD2. Gene TRBJ2-1 matches the end of the DNA better, so the J call may be wrong. Germline CDR1 and CDR2: DFQATT and SNEGSKA (reference sequence). This CDR3 region has 15 residues. The CDR3 region has the DNA TGCAGTGCTAGACGACTAGCGGGAGGGCGCAATGGGCAGTTCTTC. It encodes CSARRLAGGRNGQFF.

At least ten counts were recorded for this clonotype. This chain links TRBV18 with TRBJ2-1, with D tentatively TRBD1 (6 bases). The CDR3 extends over 15 amino acids. Germline values: CDR1 KGHSH, CDR2 LQKENI. V lost 3 bases to trimming and J lost 0 bases, with 9 bases between them. Here the CDR3 reads CASSPWTDSYNEQFF. The CDR3 coding sequence is TGTGCCAGCTCACCTTGGACAGACTCCTACAATGAGCAGTTCTTC.

Remarks on this clonotype: With a much larger clone just one base away, this may be a read error. The chain has TRBV4-2 and TRBJ1-5; perhaps TRBD1 as D (6 bases). CDR1 and CDR2 (germline): LGHNA, YNFKEQ. The CDR3 covers 15 residues. CDR3: CASSQFLQGNEPQHF. In DNA form, the CDR3 reads TGTGCCAGCAGCCAATTTTTACAGGGCAATGAGCCCCAGCATTTT.

This clonotype was seen repeatedly, ten times or more. This chain uses TRBV28 with TRBJ2-3, with D possibly being TRBD2 (5 bases). CDR3 length equals 15 residues. V shed 5 bases and J shed 5 bases, with 17 bases lying between them. Germline V gene lookup returns CDR1 MDHEN and CDR2 SYDVKM. CDR3 protein: CASSPSRLGGDTQYF. The DNA for the CDR3 is TGTGCCAGCAGTCCTAGCCGCCTAGGAGGAGATACGCAGTATTTT.

This clonotype has at least ten counts. The CDR3 here is CSARDGKSSYNEQFF. For the CDR3, the DNA is TGCAGTGCTAGAGATGGGAAGAGCTCCTACAATGAGCAGTTCTTC. The chain is built from TRBV20-1 and TRBJ2-1; the D is unclear. V was shortened by 0 bases and J by 0 bases, with 9 bases between the two germline ends. The length of the CDR3 is 15 residues. Germline values: CDR1 DFQATT, CDR2 SNEGSKA (reference sequence).

A word on this clonotype: This may be a read error, as it is one base from a much larger clone. The rearrangement links TRBV28 to TRBJ2-3; the match to TRBD2 covers 8 bases. The CDR3 loop spans 12 amino acids. J gave up 14 bases and V 6 bases, and 10 bases lay outside the gene matches. Germline V gene lookup returns CDR1 MDHEN and CDR2 SYDVKM. The CDR3 loop reads CASRTGLGLRYF. CDR3 coding DNA: TGTGCCAGCAGAACGGGACTAGGGCTGCGGTATTTT. The complete variable domain, with remaining parts taken from reference TRBV28 and TRBJ2-3, reads DVKVTQSSRYLVKRTGEKVFLECVQDMDHENMFWYRQDPGLGLRLIYFSYDVKMKEKGDIPEGYSVSREKKERFSLILESASTNQTSMYLCASRTGLGLRYFGPGTRLTVL.

With regard to this clonotype: A clone one base away is much larger, so this may be a read error. This chain joins TRBV5-1 and TRBJ2-3; the D gene is possibly TRBD1 (6 bases). Trimming left V 9 bases short and J 5 bases short, with 16 bases between. CDR1 is SGHRS and CDR2 is YFSETQ in the germline V gene. CDR3 size: 13 residues. The CDR3 DNA sequence: TGCGCCACCCGGGACACCTTCAGAGATACGCAGTATTTT. Translation: CATRDTFRDTQYF. The variable domain in full, completed from reference TRBV5-1 and TRBJ2-3, reads KAGVTQTPRYLIKTRGQQVTLSCSPISGHRSVSWYQQTPGQGLQFLFEYFSETQRNKGNFPGRFSGRQFSNSRSEMNVSTLELGDSALYLCATRDTFRDTQYFGPGTRLTVL.

The rearrangement joins TRBV28 to TRBJ2-5, with 8 nucleotides matching TRBD1. Germline CDR1 is MDHEN and CDR2 is SYDVKM. This CDR3 contains 14 residues. With 9 bases clipped from V and 3 bases from J, the junction kept 9 bases outside the gene matches. The CDR3 reads CARAVRQGKETQYF. The CDR3, as DNA: TGTGCCAGAGCGGTGCGACAGGGGAAAGAGACCCAGTACTTC.

As for this clonotype: This may stem from a read error, because a much larger clone lies one nucleotide away. The chain combines TRBV28 with TRBJ1-2; 9 positions match TRBD1. Germline values: CDR1 MDHEN, CDR2 SYDVKM. This CDR3 contains 15 residues. Here the CDR3 reads CASSLPQGAGYCYTF. The CDR3 bases are TGTGCCAGCAGTTTACCACAGGGGGCGGGCTATTGCTACACCTTC.

A note on this clonotype: This may be a read error, as it is one base from a much larger clone. CDR3 residues: CASSSTSGISTNTQYF. The CDR3, as DNA: TGTGCCAGTAGTAGTACTAGCGGGATTTCCACAAATACGCAGTATTTT. The genes are TRBV19 and TRBJ2-3; 10 bases fit TRBD2. The CDR3 is made up of 16 amino acids. From germline, CDR1 is LNHDA and CDR2 SQIVND (reference sequence).

Points on this clonotype: With a much larger clone just one base away, this may be a read error. The CDR3 bases are TGTGCCAGCAGTGAAACGTGGCACACAGATACGCAGTATTTT. This translates into CASSETWHTDTQYF. The gene calls are TRBV2 and TRBJ2-3, with unresolved D. V was clipped by 2 bases and J by 2 bases, with 8 bases between them. Per germline, CDR1 SNHLY and CDR2 FYNNEI. The CDR3 has 14 amino acids.

The J gene is TRBJ2-6, the V gene TRBV27; no clear D. The CDR3 consists of 14 residues. The ends were cut back, 5 bases at V and 4 bases at J, with 9 bases in the middle. Germline V gene lookup returns CDR1 MNHEY and CDR2 SMNVEV (reference sequence). The CDR3 sequence: CASSAVWGANVLTF. The CDR3 region has the DNA TGTGCCAGCAGTGCAGTATGGGGGGCCAACGTCCTGACTTTC.

Note on this clonotype: The CDR3 does not end in the conserved phenylalanine or tryptophan, so this is likely a read error. The V gene is TRBV20-1, the J gene TRBJ1-2, with D unresolved. CDR1 and CDR2 from the germline V gene are DFQATT and SNEGSKA (reference sequence). The length of the CDR3 is 13 residues. V gave up 4 bases and J gave up 4 bases, with 13 bases separating them. The CDR3 loop is CSAIQTEGYGYTS. In nucleotides, the CDR3 is TGCAGTGCTATCCAAACTGAGGGCTATGGCTACACCTCC.

This clonotype has ten or more counts. The chain has TRBV20-1 and TRBJ1-2; tentative D call: TRBD1 (5 bases). Germline assignment: CDR1 DFQATT and CDR2 SNEGSKA (reference sequence). Trimming shortened V by 5 bases and J by 6 bases, and 16 bases separated the two germline ends. The CDR3 loop spans 13 amino acids. In DNA, the CDR3 is TGCAGTGCTGACGGAGGGGAAACCGATGGCTACACCTTC. It codes for CSADGGETDGYTF.

On this clonotype itself: This could be a read error, since a much larger clone is one nucleotide away. In this CDR3 the conserved last residue, phenylalanine or tryptophan, is missing, so a read error is likely. The rearrangement uses TRBV28 and TRBJ2-7; D remains ambiguous. The CDR3 contains 19 residues. Between the trimmed V and J ends, which lost 8 bases and 0 bases, there was a span of 29 bases. Germline loops: CDR1 MDHEN, CDR2 SYDVKM. CDR3 sequence reads: CASSSPHGQLNFNSYEQYS. CDR3 nucleotide sequence: TGTGCCAGCTCCTCGCCACACGGCCAACTAAATTTCAACTCCTACGAGCAGTACTCC.

This clonotype has at least ten counts. The rearrangement uses TRBV28 and TRBJ2-7; 7 nucleotides line up with TRBD1. The CDR3 length is 14 residues. Germline values: CDR1 MDHEN, CDR2 SYDVKM. J lost 2 bases, V lost 3 bases, and 4 bases had no gene match. The CDR3 here is CASSLGQPPYEQYF. Here the CDR3 DNA reads TGTGCCAGCAGTTTGGGACAGCCTCCCTACGAGCAGTACTTC.

This clonotype was detected ten times or more. The chain recombines TRBV7-4 with TRBJ2-7; D unresolved. The V gene lost 5 bases and the J gene lost 6 bases, with 8 bases spanning the gap. Germline CDR1 reads SGHVT; CDR2 reads SQSDAQ. The CDR3 runs 11 residues. The CDR3, as DNA: TGTGCCAGCAGCCGTTGGTGCGAGCAGTACTTC. It encodes CASSRWCEQYF.

This chain uses TRBV2 with TRBJ1-1, with D unresolved. The CDR3 length is 15 residues. Germline-derived CDR1 and CDR2 are SNHLY and FYNNEI. V was shortened by 4 bases and J by 3 bases, with 15 bases between the two germline ends. CDR3 in amino acids: CASSVPRLADTEAFF. The CDR3 nucleotides read TGTGCCAGCAGTGTCCCCAGACTGGCGGACACTGAAGCTTTCTTT.

The chain combines TRBV5-6 with TRBJ2-7; tentatively, D is TRBD1 or TRBD2 (5 bases each). Per the germline V gene, CDR1 is SGHDT and CDR2 is YYEEEE. This CDR3 has 14 residues. Trimming took 2 bases from V and 3 from J, leaving 12 bases between them. The CDR3 is CASSFEGIFYEQYF. CDR3 in DNA: TGTGCCAGCAGCTTTGAGGGGATCTTCTACGAGCAGTACTTC.

This clonotype was detected many times. The gene calls are TRBV7-9 and TRBJ2-7; 12 positions agree with TRBD1. Per germline, CDR1 SEHNR and CDR2 FQNEAQ (reference sequence). The CDR3 loop spans 15 amino acids. V shed 1 base and J 5 bases; nucleotides not matched to a gene: 3. The CDR3 DNA reads TGTGCCAGCAGCTTAGGGGGACAGGGGGCCCACGAGCAGTACTTC. It is translated as CASSLGGQGAHEQYF.

About this clonotype: It may be a read error: a sequence one base away is much more abundant. The J gene is TRBJ2-2, the V gene TRBV28, with 7 bases aligning to TRBD1. The trim removed 4 bases at V and 6 bases at J, leaving 11 bases unmatched. This CDR3 has 16 residues. Germline lookup yields CDR1 MDHEN and CDR2 SYDVKM. The CDR3: CASSSTQDRVAGELFF. DNA for the CDR3: TGTGCCAGCAGTTCAACCCAAGACAGGGTCGCCGGGGAGCTGTTTTTT.

Points on this clonotype: A much larger clone sits a single nucleotide away, making a read error possible. Here the CDR3 DNA reads TGTGCCAGCAGAAAATTGTACGAGCAGTACTTC. Translating gives CASRKLYEQYF. The rearrangement uses TRBV6-1 and TRBJ2-7, with no clear D. Per germline, CDR1 MNHNS and CDR2 SASEGT. The CDR3 runs 11 residues. Trimming took off 6 bases at V and 4 bases at J, with 7 bases between the two ends.

The V call is TRBV3-1, the J call TRBJ1-1; D is uncertain. CDR1 LGHDT and CDR2 YNNKEL come from the germline V gene (reference sequence). V lost 4 bases and J lost 0, with 15 bases in between. The CDR3 extends over 16 amino acids. CDR3 in amino acids: CASSRQSWGMNTEAFF. The CDR3 bases are TGTGCCAGCAGCCGCCAATCTTGGGGTATGAACACTGAAGCTTTCTTT.

Worth noting for this clonotype: The junction shows a germline mismatch at one end, possibly a read error. This chain connects TRBV28 to TRBJ2-7; tentatively, D is TRBD2 (5 bases). The CDR3 is made up of 12 amino acids. Looked up from germline, CDR1 is MDHEN and CDR2 is SYDVKM. The CDR3 nucleotides are TGTGCCAGCAGCCCTAGCTCCTACCAGCAGTACTTC. Its protein is CASSPSSYQQYF.